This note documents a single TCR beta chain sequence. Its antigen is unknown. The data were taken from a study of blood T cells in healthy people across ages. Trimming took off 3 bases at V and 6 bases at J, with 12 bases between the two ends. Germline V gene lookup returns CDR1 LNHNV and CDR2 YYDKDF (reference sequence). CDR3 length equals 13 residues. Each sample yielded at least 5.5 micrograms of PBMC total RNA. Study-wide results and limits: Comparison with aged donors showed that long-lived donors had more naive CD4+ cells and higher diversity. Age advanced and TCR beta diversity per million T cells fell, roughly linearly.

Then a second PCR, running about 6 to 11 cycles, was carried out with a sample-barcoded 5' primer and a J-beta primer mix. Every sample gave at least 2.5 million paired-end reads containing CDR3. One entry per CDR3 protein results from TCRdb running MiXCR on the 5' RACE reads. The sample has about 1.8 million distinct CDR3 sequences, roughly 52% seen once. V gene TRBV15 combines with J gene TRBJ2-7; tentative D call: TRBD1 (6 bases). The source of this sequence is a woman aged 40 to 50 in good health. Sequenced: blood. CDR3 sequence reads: CATSSKQGPEQYF. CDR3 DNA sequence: TGTGCCACCAGCAGCAAACAGGGTCCCGAGCAGTACTTC. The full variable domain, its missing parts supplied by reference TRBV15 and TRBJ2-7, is DAMVIQNPRYQVTQFGKPVTLSCSQTLNHNVMYWYQQKSSQAPKLLFHYYDKDFNNEADTPDNFQSRRPNTSFCFLDIRSPGLGDTAMYLCATSSKQGPEQYFGPGTRLTVT.